The clone carrying this T cell receptor beta chain was found many times. Germline assignment: CDR1 MNHEY and CDR2 SVGAGI. The CDR3 is 15 amino acids. V lost 7 bases and J 3 bases, leaving 17 bases between the germline ends. One entry per CDR3 protein, called by TCRdb with MiXCR from the RT-PCR reads. The table lists around 700,000 distinct CDR3 sequences, 14% of them singletons. The specimen sequenced was memory CD4+ T cells from blood. V and J are TRBV6-5 and TRBJ2-3, with D possibly being TRBD1 (5 bases). This TCR derives from a female donor in good health, serving as a healthy control. DNA for the CDR3: TGTGCCAGCAACTCCCGGGCCAGGGCAACAGATACGCAGTATTTT. It translates to CASNSRARATDTQYF.